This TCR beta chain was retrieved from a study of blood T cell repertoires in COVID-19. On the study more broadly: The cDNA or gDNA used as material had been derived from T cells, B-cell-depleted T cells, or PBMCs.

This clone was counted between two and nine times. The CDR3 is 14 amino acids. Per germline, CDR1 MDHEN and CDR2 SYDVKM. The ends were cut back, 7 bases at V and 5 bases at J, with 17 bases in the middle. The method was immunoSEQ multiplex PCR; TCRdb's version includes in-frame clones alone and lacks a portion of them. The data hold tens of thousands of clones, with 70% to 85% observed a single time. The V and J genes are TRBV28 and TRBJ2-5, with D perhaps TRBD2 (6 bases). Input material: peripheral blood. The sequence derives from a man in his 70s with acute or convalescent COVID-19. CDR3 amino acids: CASIRTGEGETQYF. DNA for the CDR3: TGTGCCAGCATTAGGACGGGGGAAGGGGAGACCCAGTACTTC.